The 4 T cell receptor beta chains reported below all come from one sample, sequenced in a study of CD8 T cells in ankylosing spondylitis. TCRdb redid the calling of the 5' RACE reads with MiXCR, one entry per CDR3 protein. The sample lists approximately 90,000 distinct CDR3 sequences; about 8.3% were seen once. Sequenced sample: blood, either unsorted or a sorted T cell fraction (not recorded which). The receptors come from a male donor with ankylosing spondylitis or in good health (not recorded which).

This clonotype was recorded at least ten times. The CDR3 here is CAIFSPEAGSTDTQYF. The CDR3 DNA follows: TGTGCCATCTTTAGCCCAGAGGCAGGGAGCACAGATACGCAGTATTTT. This chain joins TRBV10-3 and TRBJ2-3, with D tentatively TRBD1 (5 bases). The germline V gene encodes CDR1 ENHRY and CDR2 SYGVKD. V lost 8 bases to trimming and J lost 0 bases, with 18 bases between them. CDR3 length: 16 residues.

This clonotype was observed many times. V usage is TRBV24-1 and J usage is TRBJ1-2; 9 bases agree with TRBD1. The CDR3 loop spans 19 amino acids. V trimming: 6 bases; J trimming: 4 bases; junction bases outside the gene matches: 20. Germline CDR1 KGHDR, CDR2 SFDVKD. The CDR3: CATSSSSRDRVFSAYGYTF. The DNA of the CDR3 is TGTGCCACCAGTTCCAGTTCCCGGGACAGGGTCTTTTCGGCCTATGGCTACACCTTC.

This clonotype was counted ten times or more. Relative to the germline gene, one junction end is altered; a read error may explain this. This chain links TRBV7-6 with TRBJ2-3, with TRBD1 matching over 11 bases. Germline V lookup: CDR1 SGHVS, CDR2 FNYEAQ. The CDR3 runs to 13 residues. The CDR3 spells CASSSQSGTGGNF. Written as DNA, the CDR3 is TGTGCCAGCAGCTCACAATCAGGGACAGGGGGGAATTTT.

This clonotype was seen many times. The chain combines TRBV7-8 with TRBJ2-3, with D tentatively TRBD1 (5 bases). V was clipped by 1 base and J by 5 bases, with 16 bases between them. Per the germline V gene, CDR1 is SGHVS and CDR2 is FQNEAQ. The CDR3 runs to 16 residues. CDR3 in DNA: TGTGCCAGCAGCTTAGAGCTAAGGGGCTCGGAAGATACGCAGTATTTT. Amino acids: CASSLELRGSEDTQYF.